This T cell receptor beta chain was sequenced during a study of PD-1 blockade in mismatch repair-deficient tumors. Documented time point: approximately nine-day in vitro stimulation with candidate neoantigen peptide 3. Every patient had mismatch repair deficiency by PCR or immunohistochemistry. Seven ELISpot-reactive neoantigen peptides each drove an approximately ten-day in vitro stimulation. TCRdb keeps only in-frame clones here, not all; method: immunoSEQ multiplex PCR. The sample yields about 9,500 clones, approximately 90% seen once. Comment on this clone: Its matching antigen is unknown.

Germline lookup yields CDR1 SGDLS and CDR2 YYNGEE. The CDR3 sequence is 15 residues long. Trimming cost V 0 bases and J 6 bases, with 13 bases left between them. Whole-study results and caveats: Three of seven peptides expanded clones, giving 142 unique blood TCRs.

The chain has TRBV9 and TRBJ2-1; D uncertain. The receptor's source is an adult with mismatch repair-deficient cancer. The material sequenced was cells cultured in vitro, taken from a patient treated with pembrolizumab. The CDR3 spells CASSVDIPSGNEQFF. In DNA form, the CDR3 reads TGTGCCAGCAGCGTAGACATTCCTTCTGGCAATGAGCAGTTCTTC.